The T cell receptor (beta chain) under discussion was sequenced for a study of blood T cell repertoires in COVID-19. Produced via immunoSEQ multiplex PCR; TCRdb's table is partial and in-frame only. The sample includes 75,000 to 95,000 clones, around four fifths of them seen just once. Germline CDR1 SEHNR, CDR2 FQNEAQ (reference sequence). This CDR3 region has 13 residues. V lost 5 bases to trimming and J lost 8 bases; unmatched junction nucleotides: 8. The chain employs TRBV7-9 and TRBJ1-1; 7 positions agree with TRBD1. This clonotype was obtained from an elderly man with active or convalescent COVID-19. The sequenced sample consisted of peripheral blood. In DNA form, the CDR3 reads TGTGCCAGCAGCCTCGAGACAGGGTCGGAAGCTTTCTTT. Encoded protein: CASSLETGSEAFF.